Here is one TCR beta chain with its context. Its specificity is not known. This specimen belongs to a study of cytomegalovirus exposure and HLA in healthy donors. Whole-study context: Among over 300 genotyped donors, about 83% fell in the Caucasian-associated ancestry cluster.

Study-level points and caveats: In a later analysis, V- and J-gene trimming of beta chains associated with a DCLRE1C missense variant, replicated independently.

These donors counted as nominally healthy when sampled, but unrecorded immune exposures were likely. It was with 60 Vbeta and 13 Jbeta primers that the PCR ran. The table came from immunoSEQ multiplex PCR; TCRdb's copy has only in-frame clones and leaves some out. The sample has around 99,000 clones; more than 70% are singletons. The CDR3 covers 20 residues. The V and J ends lost 4 bases and 7 bases, in that order; junction bases with no gene match: 18. Germline V CDR1 and CDR2: MGHRA, YSYEKL. The receptor was derived from a young man in good health and CMV-seronegative. The sample consisted of PBMCs. The V call is TRBV4-1, the J call TRBJ2-1; 14 nucleotides align to TRBD2. In nucleotides, the CDR3 is TGCGCCAGCAGCCCGTTTTCCTCGCCTAGACTAGCGGGGGGGCCGAATGAGCAGTTCTTC. It encodes CASSPFSSPRLAGGPNEQFF.